The entry below gives a single T cell receptor (beta chain) sequence along with its context. The target antigen is unknown. The sample belongs to a study of T cell therapy after organ transplantation. On the study more broadly: T cells were expanded about 2 weeks with 30 CMV class I/II epitopes. Short-term post-therapy samples: blood collected 4 to 8 weeks after completing therapy. The study's findings and limits: Post-therapy CD8 clonality change correlated inversely with pretherapy clonality. Reconstitution after therapy seemingly combined transferred and product-undetected endogenous clonotypes.

This CDR3 has 18 residues. The ends were cut back, 3 bases at V and 10 bases at J, with 25 bases in the middle. Germline V gene sequence: CDR1 MGHRA, CDR2 YSYEKL. Profiled with immunoSEQ multiplex PCR; TCRdb holds only in-frame clones, not every one. The sample consists of about 19,000 clones, 81% of them appearing once. The time point here: 4-8 weeks after completion of therapy. This specimen was CD8+ T cells from blood, taken after autologous CMV-specific T cell therapy. This receptor was identified in a human patient who had received a solid organ transplant and had CMV disease. Some T cells could come from the graft donor. The J gene is TRBJ1-6, the V gene TRBV4-1, with D perhaps TRBD1 (5 bases). CDR3: CASSHEGLIGGTVSPLHF. CDR3 in DNA: TGCGCCAGCAGCCACGAGGGTTTAATTGGGGGGACTGTCTCACCCCTCCACTTT.